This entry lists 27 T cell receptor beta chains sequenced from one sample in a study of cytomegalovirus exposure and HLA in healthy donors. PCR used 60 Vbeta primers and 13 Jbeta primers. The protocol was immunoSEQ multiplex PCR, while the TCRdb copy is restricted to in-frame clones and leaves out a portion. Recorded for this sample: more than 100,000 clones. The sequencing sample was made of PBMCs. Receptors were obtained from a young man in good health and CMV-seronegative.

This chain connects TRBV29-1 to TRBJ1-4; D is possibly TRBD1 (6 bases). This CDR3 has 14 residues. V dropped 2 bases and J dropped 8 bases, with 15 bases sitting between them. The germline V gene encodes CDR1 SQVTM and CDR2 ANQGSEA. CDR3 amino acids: CSVEFGTGREKLFF. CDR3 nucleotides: TGCAGCGTTGAATTCGGAACAGGGCGAGAAAAACTGTTTTTT.

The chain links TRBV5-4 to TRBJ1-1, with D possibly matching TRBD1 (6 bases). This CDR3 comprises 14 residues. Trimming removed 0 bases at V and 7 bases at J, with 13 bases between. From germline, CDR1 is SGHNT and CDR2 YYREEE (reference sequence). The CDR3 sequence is CASSLAAGDGEAFF. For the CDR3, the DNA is TGTGCCAGCAGCTTGGCCGCAGGGGACGGTGAAGCTTTCTTT.

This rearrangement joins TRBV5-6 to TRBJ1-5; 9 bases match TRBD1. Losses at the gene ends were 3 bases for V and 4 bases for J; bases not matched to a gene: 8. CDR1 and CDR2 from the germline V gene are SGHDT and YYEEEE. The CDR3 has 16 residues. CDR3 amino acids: CASSSGTGLLNQPQHF. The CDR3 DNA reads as TGTGCCAGCAGCTCCGGGACAGGGTTATTAAATCAGCCCCAGCATTTT.

DNA of the CDR3: TGTGCCAGCAGCTCACCAACAGGGGGATCCGGCAATGAGCAGTTCTTC. Protein: CASSSPTGGSGNEQFF. The chain joins TRBV5-5 to TRBJ2-1; 8 nucleotides line up with TRBD1. The ends lost 3 bases at V and 6 bases at J; junction bases unmatched: 11. The CDR3 is 16 residues long. Germline-derived CDR1 and CDR2 are SGHKS and YYEKEE (reference sequence). The full variable domain, in which reference TRBV5-5 and TRBJ2-1 provide the parts outside the CDR3, is DAGVTQSPTHLIKTRGQQVTLRCSPISGHKSVSWYQQVLGQGPQFIFQYYEKEERGRGNFPDRFSARQFPNYSSELNVNALLLGDSALYLCASSSPTGGSGNEQFFGPGTRLTVL.

The chain's CDR3 is CASSLVGTGGYEQYF. CDR3 in DNA: TGCGCCAGCAGCTTGGTAGGGACAGGGGGCTACGAGCAGTACTTC. The chain has TRBV5-1 and TRBJ2-7; 11 nucleotides line up with TRBD1. V was pared by 0 bases and J by 3 bases, with 2 bases of the junction left unmatched. The CDR3 covers 15 residues. Germline loops: CDR1 SGHRS, CDR2 YFSETQ.

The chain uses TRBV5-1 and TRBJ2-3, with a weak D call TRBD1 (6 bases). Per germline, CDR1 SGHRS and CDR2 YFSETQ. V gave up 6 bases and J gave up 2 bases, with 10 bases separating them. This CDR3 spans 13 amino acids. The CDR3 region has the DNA TGCGCCAGCACTCGGACAGCCACAGATACGCAGTATTTT. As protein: CASTRTATDTQYF. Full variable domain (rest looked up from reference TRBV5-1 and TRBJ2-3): KAGVTQTPRYLIKTRGQQVTLSCSPISGHRSVSWYQQTPGQGLQFLFEYFSETQRNKGNFPGRFSGRQFSNSRSEMNVSTLELGDSALYLCASTRTATDTQYFGPGTRLTVL.

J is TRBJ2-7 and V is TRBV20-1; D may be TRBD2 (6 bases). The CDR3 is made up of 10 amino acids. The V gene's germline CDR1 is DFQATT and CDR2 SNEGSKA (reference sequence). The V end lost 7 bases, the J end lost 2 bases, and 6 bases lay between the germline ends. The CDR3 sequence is CSGLAYEQYF. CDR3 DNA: TGCAGTGGACTAGCCTACGAGCAGTACTTC.

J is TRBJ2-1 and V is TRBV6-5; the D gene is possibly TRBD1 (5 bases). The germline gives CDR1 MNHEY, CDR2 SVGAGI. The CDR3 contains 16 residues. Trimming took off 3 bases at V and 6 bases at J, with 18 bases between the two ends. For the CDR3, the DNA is TGTGCCAGCAGTTATCTGTCTTCCGGACAAGCCAATGAGCAGTTCTTC. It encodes CASSYLSSGQANEQFF.

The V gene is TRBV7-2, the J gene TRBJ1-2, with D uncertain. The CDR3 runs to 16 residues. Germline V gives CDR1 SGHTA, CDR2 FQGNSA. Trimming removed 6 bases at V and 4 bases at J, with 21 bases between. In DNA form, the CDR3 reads TGTGCCAGCAGTGACGGCCGAGGACTCAACCGCTATGGCTACACCTTC. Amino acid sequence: CASSDGRGLNRYGYTF.

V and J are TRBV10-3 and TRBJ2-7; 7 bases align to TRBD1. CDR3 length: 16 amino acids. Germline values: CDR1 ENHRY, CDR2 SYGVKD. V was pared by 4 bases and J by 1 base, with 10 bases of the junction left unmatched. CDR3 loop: CAISATGTARSYEQYF. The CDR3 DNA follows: TGTGCCATCAGTGCCACCGGGACAGCCAGATCCTACGAGCAGTACTTC.

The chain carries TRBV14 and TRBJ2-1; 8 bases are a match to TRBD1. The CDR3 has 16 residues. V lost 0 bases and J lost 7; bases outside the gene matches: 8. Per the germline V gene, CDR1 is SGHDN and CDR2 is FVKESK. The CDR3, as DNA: TGTGCCAGCAGCCAAGAAAGGCGGGACAGGAGGAATGAGCAGTTCTTC. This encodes CASSQERRDRRNEQFF.

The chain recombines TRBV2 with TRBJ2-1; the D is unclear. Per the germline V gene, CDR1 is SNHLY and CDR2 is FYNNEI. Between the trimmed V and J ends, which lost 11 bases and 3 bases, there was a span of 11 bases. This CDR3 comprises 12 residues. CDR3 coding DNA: TGTGCCTTCGGTCCCGACTACAATGAGCAGTTCTTC. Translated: CAFGPDYNEQFF. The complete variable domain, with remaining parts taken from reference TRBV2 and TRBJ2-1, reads EPEVTQTPSHQVTQMGQEVILRCVPISNHLYFYWYRQILGQKVEFLVSFYNNEISEKSEIFDDQFSVERPDGSNFTLKIRSTKLEDSAMYFCAFGPDYNEQFFGPGTRLTVL.

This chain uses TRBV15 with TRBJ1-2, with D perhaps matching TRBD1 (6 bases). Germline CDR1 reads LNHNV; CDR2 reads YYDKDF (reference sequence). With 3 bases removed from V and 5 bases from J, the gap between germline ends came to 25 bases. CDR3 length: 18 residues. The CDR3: CATSSAIGGAGSEYGYTF. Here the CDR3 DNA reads TGTGCCACCAGCAGTGCAATTGGGGGCGCGGGTAGTGAATATGGCTACACCTTC.

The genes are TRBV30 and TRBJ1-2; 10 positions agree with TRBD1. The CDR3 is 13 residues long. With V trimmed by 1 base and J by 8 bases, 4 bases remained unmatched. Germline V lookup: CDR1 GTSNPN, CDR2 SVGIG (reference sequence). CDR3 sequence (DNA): TGTGCCTGGAGTGCCGGGACAGGGGCCGGCTACACCTTC. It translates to CAWSAGTGAGYTF.

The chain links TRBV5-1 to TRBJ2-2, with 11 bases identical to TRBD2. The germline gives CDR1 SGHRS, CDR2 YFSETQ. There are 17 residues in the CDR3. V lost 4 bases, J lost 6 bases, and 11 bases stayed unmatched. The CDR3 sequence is CASSPETSGTGAGELFF. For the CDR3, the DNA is TGCGCCAGCAGCCCGGAGACTAGCGGGACGGGGGCCGGGGAGCTGTTTTTT.

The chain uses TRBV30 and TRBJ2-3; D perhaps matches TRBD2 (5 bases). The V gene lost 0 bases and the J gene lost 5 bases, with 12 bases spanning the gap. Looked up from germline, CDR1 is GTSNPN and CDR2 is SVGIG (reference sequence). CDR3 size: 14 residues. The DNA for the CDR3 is TGTGCCTGGAGTGTACTGGAAAGCGGAGATACGCAGTATTTT. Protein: CAWSVLESGDTQYF. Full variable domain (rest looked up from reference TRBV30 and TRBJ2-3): SQTIHQWPATLVQPVGSPLSLECTVEGTSNPNLYWYRQAAGRGLQLLFYSVGIGQISSEVPQNLSASRPQDRQFILSSKKLLLSDSGFYLCAWSVLESGDTQYFGPGTRLTVL.

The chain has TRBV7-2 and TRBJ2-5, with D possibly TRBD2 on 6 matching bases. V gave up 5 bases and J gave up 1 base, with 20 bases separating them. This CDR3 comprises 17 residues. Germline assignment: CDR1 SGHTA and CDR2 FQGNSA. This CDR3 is CASSLKPFSSVQETQYF. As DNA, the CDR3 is TGTGCCAGCAGCCTCAAGCCCTTCTCTAGCGTCCAAGAGACCCAGTACTTC. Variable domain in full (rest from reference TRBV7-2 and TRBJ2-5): GAGVSQSPSNKVTEKGKDVELRCDPISGHTALYWYRQSLGQGLEFLIYFQGNSAPDKSGLPSDRFSAERTGGSVSTLTIQRTQQEDSAVYLCASSLKPFSSVQETQYFGPGTRLLVL.

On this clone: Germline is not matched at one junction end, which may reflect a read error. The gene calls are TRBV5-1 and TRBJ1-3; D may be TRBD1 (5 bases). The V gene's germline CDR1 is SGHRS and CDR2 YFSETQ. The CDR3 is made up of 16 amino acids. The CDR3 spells CASSLDEQGRGNTVYF. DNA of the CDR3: TGCGCCAGCAGCTTGGACGAGCAGGGTAGGGGAAACACCGTATATTTT.

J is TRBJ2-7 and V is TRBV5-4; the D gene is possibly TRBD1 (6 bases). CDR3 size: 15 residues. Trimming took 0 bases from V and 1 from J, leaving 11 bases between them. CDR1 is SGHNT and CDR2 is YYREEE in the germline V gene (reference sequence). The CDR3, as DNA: TGTGCCAGCAGCTTGGATAGGGGACATTCCTACGAGCAGTACTTC. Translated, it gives CASSLDRGHSYEQYF.

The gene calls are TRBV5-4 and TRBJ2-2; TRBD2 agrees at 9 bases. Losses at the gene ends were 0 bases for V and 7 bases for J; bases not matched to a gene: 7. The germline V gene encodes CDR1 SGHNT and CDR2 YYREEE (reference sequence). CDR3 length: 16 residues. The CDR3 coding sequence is TGTGCCAGCAGCTTGGGTGGCGGGGGGGCCCTCGGGGAGCTGTTTTTT. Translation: CASSLGGGGALGELFF.

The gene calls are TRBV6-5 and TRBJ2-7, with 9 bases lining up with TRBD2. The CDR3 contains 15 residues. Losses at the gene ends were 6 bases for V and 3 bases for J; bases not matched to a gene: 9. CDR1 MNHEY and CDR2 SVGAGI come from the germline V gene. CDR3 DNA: TGTGCCAGCAGACCTTTAGCGGGAGCTCTCTACGAGCAGTACTTC. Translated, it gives CASRPLAGALYEQYF.

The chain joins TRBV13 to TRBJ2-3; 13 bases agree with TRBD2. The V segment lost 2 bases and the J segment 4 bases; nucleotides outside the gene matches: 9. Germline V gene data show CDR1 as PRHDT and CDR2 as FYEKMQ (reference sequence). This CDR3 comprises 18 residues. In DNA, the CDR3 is TGTGCCAGCAGCTTAACTTGGGCCACTAGCGGGAGGGCAGATACGCAGTATTTT. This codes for CASSLTWATSGRADTQYF. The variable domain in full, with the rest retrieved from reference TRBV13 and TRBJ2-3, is AAGVIQSPRHLIKEKRETATLKCYPIPRHDTVYWYQQGPGQDPQFLISFYEKMQSDKGSIPDRFSAQQFSDYHSELNMSSLELGDSALYFCASSLTWATSGRADTQYFGPGTRLTVL.

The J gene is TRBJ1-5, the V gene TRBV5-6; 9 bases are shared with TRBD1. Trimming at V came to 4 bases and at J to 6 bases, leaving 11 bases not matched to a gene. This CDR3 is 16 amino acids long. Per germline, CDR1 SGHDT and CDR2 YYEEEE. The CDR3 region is CASSQSDRGLGQPQHF. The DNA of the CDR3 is TGTGCCAGCAGCCAGTCGGACAGGGGCCTCGGTCAGCCCCAGCATTTT. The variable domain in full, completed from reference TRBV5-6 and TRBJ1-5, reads DAGVTQSPTHLIKTRGQQVTLRCSPKSGHDTVSWYQQALGQGPQFIFQYYEEEERQRGNFPDRFSGHQFPNYSSELNVNALLLGDSALYLCASSQSDRGLGQPQHFGDGTRLSIL.

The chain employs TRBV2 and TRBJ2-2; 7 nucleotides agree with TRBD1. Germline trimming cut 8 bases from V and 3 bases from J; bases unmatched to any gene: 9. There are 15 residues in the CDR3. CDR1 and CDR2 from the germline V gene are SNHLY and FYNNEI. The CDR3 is CASSRQGGDTGELFF. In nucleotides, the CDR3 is TGTGCCAGCTCTCGACAGGGTGGGGACACCGGGGAGCTGTTTTTT. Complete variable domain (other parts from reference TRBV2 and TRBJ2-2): EPEVTQTPSHQVTQMGQEVILRCVPISNHLYFYWYRQILGQKVEFLVSFYNNEISEKSEIFDDQFSVERPDGSNFTLKIRSTKLEDSAMYFCASSRQGGDTGELFFGEGSRLTVL.

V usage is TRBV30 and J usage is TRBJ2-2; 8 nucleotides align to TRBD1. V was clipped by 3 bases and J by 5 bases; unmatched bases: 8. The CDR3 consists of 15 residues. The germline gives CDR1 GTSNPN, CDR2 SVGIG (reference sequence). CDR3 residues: CAWSALDRETGELFF. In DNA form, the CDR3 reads TGTGCCTGGAGCGCCCTGGACAGGGAAACCGGGGAGCTGTTTTTT.

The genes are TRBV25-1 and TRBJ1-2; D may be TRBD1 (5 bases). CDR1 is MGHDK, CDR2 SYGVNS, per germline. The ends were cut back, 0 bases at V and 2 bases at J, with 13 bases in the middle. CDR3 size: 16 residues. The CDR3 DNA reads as TGTGCCAGCAGTGAATATGGGGGGATTCTCAACTATGGCTACACCTTC. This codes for CASSEYGGILNYGYTF.

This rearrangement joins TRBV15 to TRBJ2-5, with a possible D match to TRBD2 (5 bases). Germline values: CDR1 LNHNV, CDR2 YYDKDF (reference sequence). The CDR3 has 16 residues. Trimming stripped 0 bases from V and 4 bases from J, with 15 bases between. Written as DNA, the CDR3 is TGTGCCACCAGCAGAGATTTTGCCTCCCGGGGAGAGACCCAGTACTTC. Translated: CATSRDFASRGETQYF.